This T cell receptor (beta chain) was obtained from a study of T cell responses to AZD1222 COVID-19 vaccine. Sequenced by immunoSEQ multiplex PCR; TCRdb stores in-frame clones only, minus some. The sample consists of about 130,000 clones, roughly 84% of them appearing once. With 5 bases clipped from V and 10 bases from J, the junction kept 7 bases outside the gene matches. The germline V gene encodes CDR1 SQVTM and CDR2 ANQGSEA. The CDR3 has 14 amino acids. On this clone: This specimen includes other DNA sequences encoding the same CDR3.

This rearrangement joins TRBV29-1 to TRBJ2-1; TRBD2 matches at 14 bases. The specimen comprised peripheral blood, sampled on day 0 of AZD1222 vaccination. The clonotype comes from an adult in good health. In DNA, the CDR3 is TGCAGCGTTCGACTAGCGGGGGGGCCGGGAGAGCAGTTCTTC. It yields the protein CSVRLAGGPGEQFF.